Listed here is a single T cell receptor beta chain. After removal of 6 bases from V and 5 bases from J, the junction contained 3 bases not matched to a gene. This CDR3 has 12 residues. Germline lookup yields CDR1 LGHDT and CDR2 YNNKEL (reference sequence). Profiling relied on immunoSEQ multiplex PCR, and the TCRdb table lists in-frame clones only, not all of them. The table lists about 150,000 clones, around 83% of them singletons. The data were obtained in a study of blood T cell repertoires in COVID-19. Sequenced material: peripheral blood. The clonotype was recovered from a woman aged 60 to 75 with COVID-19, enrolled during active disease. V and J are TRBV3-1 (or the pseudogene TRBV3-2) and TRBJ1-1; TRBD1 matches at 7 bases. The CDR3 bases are TGTGCCAGCAGTTCGACAGGGACTGAAGCTTTCTTT. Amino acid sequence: CASSSTGTEAFF.